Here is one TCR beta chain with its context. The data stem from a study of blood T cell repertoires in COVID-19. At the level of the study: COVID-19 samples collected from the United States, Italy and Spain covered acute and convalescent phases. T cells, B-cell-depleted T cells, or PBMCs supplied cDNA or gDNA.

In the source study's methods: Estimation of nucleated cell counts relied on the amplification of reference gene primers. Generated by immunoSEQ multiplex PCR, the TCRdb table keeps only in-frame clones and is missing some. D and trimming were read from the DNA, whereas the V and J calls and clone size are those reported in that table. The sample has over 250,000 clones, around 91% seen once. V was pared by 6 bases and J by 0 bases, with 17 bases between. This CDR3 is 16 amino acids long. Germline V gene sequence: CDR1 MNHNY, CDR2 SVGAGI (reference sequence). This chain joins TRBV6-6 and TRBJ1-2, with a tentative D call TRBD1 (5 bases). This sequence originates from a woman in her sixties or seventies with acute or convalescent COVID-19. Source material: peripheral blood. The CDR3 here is CASRTTVGAPNYGYTF. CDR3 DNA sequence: TGTGCCAGCAGGACGACAGTAGGAGCCCCTAACTATGGCTACACCTTC.